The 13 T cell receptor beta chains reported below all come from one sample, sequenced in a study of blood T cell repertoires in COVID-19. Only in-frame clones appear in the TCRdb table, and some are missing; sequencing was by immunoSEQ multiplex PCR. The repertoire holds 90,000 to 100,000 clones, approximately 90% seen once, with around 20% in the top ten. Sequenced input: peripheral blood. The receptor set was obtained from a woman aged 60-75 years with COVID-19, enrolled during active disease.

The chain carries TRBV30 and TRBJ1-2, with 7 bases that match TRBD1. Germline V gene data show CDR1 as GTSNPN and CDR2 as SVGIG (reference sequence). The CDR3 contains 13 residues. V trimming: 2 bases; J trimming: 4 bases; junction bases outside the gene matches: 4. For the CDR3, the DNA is TGTGCCTGGAGTCCGGGACAGATCTATGGCTACACCTTC. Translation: CAWSPGQIYGYTF.

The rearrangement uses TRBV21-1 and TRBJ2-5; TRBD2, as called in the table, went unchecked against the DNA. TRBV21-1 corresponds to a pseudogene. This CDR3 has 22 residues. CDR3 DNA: TGTGCCAGCAGCAAAAGGTCCAGGGGGCAACGGACTAGCGGGGGCCAGGCGGAGACCCAGTACTTC. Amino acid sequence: CASSKRSRGQRTSGGQAETQYF.

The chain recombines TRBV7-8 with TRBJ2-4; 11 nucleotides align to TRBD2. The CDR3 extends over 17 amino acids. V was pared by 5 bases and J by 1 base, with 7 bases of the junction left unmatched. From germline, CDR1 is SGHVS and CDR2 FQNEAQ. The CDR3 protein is CASSANSGGAAKNIQYF. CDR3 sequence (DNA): TGTGCCAGCAGCGCAAATAGCGGGGGGGCGGCCAAAAACATTCAGTACTTC.

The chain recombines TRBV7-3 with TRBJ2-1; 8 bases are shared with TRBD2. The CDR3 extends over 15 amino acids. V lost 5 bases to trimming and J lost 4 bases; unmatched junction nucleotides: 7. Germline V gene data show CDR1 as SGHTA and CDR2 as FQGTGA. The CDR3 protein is CASSPGLGGYNEQFF. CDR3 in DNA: TGTGCCAGCAGCCCGGGACTAGGAGGGTACAATGAGCAGTTCTTC.

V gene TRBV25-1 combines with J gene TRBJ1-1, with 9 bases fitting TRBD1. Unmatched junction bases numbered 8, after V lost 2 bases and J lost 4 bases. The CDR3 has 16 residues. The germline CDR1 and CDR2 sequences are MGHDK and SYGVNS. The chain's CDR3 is CASSENNRGLATEAFF. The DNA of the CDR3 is TGTGCCAGCAGTGAAAACAACAGGGGGCTGGCCACTGAAGCTTTCTTT.

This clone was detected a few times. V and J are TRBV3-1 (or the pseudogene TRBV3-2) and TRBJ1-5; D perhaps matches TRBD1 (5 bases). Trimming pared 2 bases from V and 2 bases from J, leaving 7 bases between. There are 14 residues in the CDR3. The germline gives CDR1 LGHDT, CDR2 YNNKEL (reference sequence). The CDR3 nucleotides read TGTGCCAGCAGCCAATGGGGCCGCAATCAGCCCCAGCATTTT. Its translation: CASSQWGRNQPQHF.

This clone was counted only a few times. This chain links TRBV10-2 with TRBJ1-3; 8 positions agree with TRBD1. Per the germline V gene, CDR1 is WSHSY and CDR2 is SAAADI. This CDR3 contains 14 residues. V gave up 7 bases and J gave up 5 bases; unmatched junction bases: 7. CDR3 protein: CASTPTGDRNTIYF. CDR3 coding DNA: TGCGCCAGCACCCCGACAGGGGATAGAAACACCATATATTTT.

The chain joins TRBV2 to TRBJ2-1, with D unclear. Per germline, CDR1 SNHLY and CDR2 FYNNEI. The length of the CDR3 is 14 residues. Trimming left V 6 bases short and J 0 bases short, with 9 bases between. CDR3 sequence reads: CASSAPSSYNEQFF. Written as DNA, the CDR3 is TGTGCCAGCAGCGCCCCTAGCTCCTACAATGAGCAGTTCTTC.

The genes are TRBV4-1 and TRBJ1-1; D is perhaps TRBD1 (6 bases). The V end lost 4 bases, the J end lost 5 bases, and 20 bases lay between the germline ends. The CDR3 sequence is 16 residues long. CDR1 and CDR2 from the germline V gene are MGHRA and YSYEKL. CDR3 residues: CASSPGGARGYTEAFF. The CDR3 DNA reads TGCGCCAGCAGCCCCGGTGGGGCCAGGGGATATACTGAAGCTTTCTTT.

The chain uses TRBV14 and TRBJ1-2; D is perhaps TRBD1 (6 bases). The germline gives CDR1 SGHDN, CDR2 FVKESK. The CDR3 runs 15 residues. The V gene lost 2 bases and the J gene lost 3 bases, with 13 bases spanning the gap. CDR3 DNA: TGTGCCAGCAGCCAAAGACGGGGGGCGGACTATGGCTACACCTTC. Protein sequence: CASSQRRGADYGYTF.

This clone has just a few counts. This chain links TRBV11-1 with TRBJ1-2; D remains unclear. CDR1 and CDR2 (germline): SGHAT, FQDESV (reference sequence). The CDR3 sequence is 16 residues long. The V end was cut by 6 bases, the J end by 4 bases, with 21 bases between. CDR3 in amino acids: CASRLPPETDLYGYTF. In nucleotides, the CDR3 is TGTGCCAGCAGATTGCCGCCGGAGACGGATCTCTATGGCTACACCTTC. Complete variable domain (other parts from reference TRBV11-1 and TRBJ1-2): EAEVAQSPRYKITEKSQAVAFWCDPISGHATLYWYRQILGQGPELLVQFQDESVVDDSQLPKDRFSAERLKGVDSTLKIQPAELGDSAMYLCASRLPPETDLYGYTFGSGTRLTVV.

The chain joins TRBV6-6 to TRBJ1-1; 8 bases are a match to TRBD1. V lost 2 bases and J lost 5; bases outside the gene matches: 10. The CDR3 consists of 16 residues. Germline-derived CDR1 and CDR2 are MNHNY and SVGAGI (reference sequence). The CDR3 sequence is CASSYPGGAGGTEAFF. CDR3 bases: TGTGCCAGCAGTTACCCAGGGGGCGCGGGAGGGACTGAAGCTTTCTTT.

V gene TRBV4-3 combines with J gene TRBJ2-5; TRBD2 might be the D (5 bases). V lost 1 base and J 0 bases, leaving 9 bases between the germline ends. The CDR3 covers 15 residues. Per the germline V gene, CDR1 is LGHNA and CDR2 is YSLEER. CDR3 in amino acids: CASSQVSGYQETQYF. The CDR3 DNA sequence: TGCGCCAGCAGCCAAGTTTCGGGGTACCAAGAGACCCAGTACTTC.